The sample holds a few counts of the clone carrying this T cell receptor (beta chain). The antigen is not known. The library put unique molecular identifiers onto individual cDNA molecules. Each CDR3 protein is one row after TCRdb ran MiXCR on the RACE reads. The table lists some 39,000 distinct CDR3 sequences, 7.6% of them singletons. The sample originates from a study of human T cells and chemical hapten exposure. At the level of the study: Scalp application of diphenylcyclopropenone was performed weekly in patients across the entire approximately 25-week study. General study findings and limits: Expanded TCRs created a significantly greater count of big CDR3 similarity clusters than controls did.

Specified time point: pre-sensitization, week 0. Treatment: therapeutic diphenylcyclopropenone sensitization with weekly scalp DPC. Before extraction, the whole blood was not fractionated, and total RNA was taken from it. Losses at the gene ends were 5 bases for V and 5 bases for J; bases not matched to a gene: 10. CDR3 size: 15 residues. Germline lookup yields CDR1 SGHTA and CDR2 FQGTGA. The source of this sequence is a woman aged 45-65 years with alopecia areata. Some clones in this sample may be carry-over from other donors' samples. The material sequenced was whole blood, taken in connection with sensitization to the hapten diphenylcyclopropenone (DPC). The rearrangement links TRBV7-3 to TRBJ2-5, with 8 bases matching TRBD1. CDR3 sequence reads: CASSPAGGMEETQYF. CDR3 bases: TGTGCCAGCAGCCCCGCAGGGGGCATGGAGGAGACCCAGTACTTC.